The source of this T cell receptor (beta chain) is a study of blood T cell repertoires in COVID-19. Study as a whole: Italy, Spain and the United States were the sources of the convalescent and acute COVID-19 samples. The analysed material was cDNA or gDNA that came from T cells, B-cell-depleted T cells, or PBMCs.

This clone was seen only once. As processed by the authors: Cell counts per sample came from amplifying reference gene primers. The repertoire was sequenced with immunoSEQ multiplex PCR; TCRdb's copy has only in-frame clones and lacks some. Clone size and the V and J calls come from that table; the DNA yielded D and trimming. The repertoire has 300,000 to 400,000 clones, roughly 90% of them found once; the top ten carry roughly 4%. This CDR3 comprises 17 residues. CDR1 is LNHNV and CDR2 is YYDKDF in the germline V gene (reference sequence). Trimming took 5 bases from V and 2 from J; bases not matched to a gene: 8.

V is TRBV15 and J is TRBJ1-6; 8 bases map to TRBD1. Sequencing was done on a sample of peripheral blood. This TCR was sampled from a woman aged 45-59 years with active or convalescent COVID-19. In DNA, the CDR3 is TGTGCCACCAGCTCCGGACAGGGAGTTGCCTATAATTCACCCCTCCACTTT. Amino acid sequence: CATSSGQGVAYNSPLHF.